These T cell receptor beta chains were read from a single sample in a study of shared T cell receptors in the human thymus. Measured with immunoSEQ multiplex PCR; TCRdb has only the in-frame clones, and not every one. The data hold over 350,000 clones, with approximately 95% observed a single time. Sequencing input: thymocytes. The receptors originated from a human donor. CDR3s include the opening cysteine and the closing phenylalanine or tryptophan.

J gene	V gene	CDR3 protein
TRBJ1-1	TRBV10-1	CASSERGRTNTEAFF
TRBJ2-1	TRBV19	CARPGLAGVNEQFF
TRBJ2-1	TRBV28	CASSFPPRSYSYNEQFF
TRBJ2-5	TRBV4-3	CASSQVGTSGREETQYF
TRBJ1-2	TRBV28	CATADGGDGYTF
TRBJ1-2	TRBV18	CASSTTYSHVSNYGYTF
TRBJ2-1	TRBV28	CASSFGLAGGYNEQFF
TRBJ1-1	TRBV27	CASRLRQGRNTEAFF
TRBJ2-1	TRBV4-3	CASSQEGALARSYNEQFF
TRBJ2-3	TRBV18	CASSPGGGRSRDTQYF
TRBJ2-7	TRBV11-2	CASKRTGLSSYEQYF
TRBJ1-2	TRBV11-2	CASSSRDRGGYGYTF
TRBJ2-7	TRBV27	CASSLGRSYEQYF
TRBJ2-5	TRBV27	CASMGLQETQYF
TRBJ2-4	TRBV4-1	CASSQRDGDAAKNIQYF
TRBJ2-1	TRBV4-2	CASSQDWREGGNEQFF
TRBJ1-2	TRBV10-3	CAIHRWGYYGYTF
TRBJ2-7	TRBV7-5	CAGHRQGPPYEQYF
TRBJ2-5	TRBV7-2	CASSLGWRLAGGPETQYF
TRBJ2-7	TRBV7-9	CATQPGQGPYEQYF
TRBJ2-3	TRBV29-1	CSVGGVAGGTDTQYF
TRBJ2-7	TRBV28	CASSFTGGFETYEQYF
TRBJ2-2	TRBV7-3	CASSPYVGVGGTRAGCTGELFF
TRBJ2-1	TRBV7-9	CASSPRTSGSLGEQFF
TRBJ2-1	TRBV19	CASSVRTSGTPNEQFF
TRBJ2-7	TRBV25-1	CASSESGTVTYEQYF
TRBJ2-1	TRBV14	CASSEDGSLPKIKQFF
TRBJ1-1	TRBV27	CASSLSRNTEAFF
TRBJ2-7	TRBV6-5	CASTILYEQYF
TRBJ2-3	TRBV25-1	CASSEQGGGHTDTQYF
TRBJ2-5	TRBV6-5	CASSYQKGFQRETQYF
TRBJ2-2	TRBV11-3	CASSFISGAGLAGELFF
TRBJ1-1	TRBV20-1	CSATGEAFF
TRBJ2-7	TRBV28	CASSPSSGRVSYEQYF
TRBJ1-5	TRBV4-3	CASSEDRLTKPQHF
TRBJ2-7	TRBV28	CASSLRGPGDDEQYF
TRBJ1-4	TRBV29-1	CSVGGRDSLFF
TRBJ2-3	TRBV19	CASSIGTLSTDTQYF
TRBJ1-2	TRBV28	CASSFGQGVLYGYTF
TRBJ1-2	TRBV28	CASDKGGVARVLYGYTF
TRBJ2-7	TRBV5-6	CASNHRDRGKREVDEQYF